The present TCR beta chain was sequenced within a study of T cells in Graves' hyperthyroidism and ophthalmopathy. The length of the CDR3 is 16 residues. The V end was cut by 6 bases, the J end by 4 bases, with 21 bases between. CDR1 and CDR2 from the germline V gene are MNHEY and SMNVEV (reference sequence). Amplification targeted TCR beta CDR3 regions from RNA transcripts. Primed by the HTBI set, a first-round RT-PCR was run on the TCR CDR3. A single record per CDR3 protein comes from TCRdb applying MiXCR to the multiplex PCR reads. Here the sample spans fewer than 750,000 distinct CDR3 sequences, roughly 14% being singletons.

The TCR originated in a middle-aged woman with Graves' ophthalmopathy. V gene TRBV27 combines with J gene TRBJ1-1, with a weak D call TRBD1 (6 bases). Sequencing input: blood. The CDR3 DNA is TGTGCCAGCAGACCAATCCTGGGGGGGCGGTTCACTGAAGCTTTCTTT. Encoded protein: CASRPILGGRFTEAFF.